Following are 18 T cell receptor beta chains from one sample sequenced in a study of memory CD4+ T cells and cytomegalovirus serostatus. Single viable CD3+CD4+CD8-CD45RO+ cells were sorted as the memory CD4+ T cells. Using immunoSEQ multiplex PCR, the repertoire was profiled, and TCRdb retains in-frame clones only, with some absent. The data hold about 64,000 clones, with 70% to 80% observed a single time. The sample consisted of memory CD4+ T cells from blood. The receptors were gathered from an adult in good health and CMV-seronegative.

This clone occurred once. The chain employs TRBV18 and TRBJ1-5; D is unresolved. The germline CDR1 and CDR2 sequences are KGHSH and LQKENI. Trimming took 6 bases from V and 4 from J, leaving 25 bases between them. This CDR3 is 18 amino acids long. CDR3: CASSPTNTQNYHNQPQHF. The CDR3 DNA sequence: TGTGCCAGCTCGCCCACGAATACCCAAAACTACCATAATCAGCCCCAGCATTTT.

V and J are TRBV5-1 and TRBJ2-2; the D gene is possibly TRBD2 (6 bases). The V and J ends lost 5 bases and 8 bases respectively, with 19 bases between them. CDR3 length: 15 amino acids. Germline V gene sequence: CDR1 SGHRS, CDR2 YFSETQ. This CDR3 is CASSRSVGGTGELFF. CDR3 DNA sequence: TGCGCCAGCAGTCGTTCAGTGGGGGGTACAGGGGAGCTGTTTTTT.

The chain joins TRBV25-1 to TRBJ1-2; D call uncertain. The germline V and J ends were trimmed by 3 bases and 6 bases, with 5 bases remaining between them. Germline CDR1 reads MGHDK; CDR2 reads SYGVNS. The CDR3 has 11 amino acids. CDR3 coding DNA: TGTGCCAGCAGTGAGTCCGATGGCTACACCTTC. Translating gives CASSESDGYTF.

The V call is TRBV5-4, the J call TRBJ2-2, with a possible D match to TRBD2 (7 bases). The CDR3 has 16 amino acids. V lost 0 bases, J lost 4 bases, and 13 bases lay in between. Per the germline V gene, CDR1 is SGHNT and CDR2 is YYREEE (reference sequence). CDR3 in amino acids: CASSLVAGASTGELFF. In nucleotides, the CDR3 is TGTGCCAGCAGCTTGGTGGCGGGGGCGAGCACCGGGGAGCTGTTTTTT.

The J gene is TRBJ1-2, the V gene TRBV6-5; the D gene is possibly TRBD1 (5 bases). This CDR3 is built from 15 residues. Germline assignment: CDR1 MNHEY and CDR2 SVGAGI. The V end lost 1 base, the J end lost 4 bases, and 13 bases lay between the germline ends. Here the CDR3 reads CASSYYGTSSYGYTF. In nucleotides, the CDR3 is TGTGCCAGCAGTTACTACGGGACCTCGTCCTATGGCTACACCTTC.

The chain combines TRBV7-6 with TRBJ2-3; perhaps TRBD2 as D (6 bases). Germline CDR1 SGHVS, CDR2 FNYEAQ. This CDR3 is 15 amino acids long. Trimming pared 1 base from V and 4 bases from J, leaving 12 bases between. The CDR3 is CASSLGGGFPDTQYF. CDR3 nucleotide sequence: TGTGCCAGCAGCTTAGGTGGGGGGTTCCCAGATACGCAGTATTTT.

The CDR3 loop is CASSLGQGTYGYTF. CDR3 in DNA: TGTGCCAGCAGCTTAGGACAGGGAACCTATGGCTACACCTTC. The chain has TRBV9 and TRBJ1-2; 8 nucleotides match TRBD1. The CDR3 extends over 14 amino acids. Looked up from germline, CDR1 is SGDLS and CDR2 is YYNGEE. V lost 4 bases and J lost 4; bases outside the gene matches: 6.

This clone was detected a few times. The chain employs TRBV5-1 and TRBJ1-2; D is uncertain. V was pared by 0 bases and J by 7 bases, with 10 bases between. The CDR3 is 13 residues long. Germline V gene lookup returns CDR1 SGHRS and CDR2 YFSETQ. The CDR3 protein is CASSLGSGTGYTF. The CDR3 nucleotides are TGCGCCAGCAGCTTGGGGTCGGGTACTGGCTACACCTTC.

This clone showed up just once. CDR3 sequence reads: CASKLDRNTEAFF. CDR3 nucleotides: TGTGCCAGCAAGTTAGACAGGAACACTGAAGCTTTCTTT. The rearrangement links TRBV5-4 to TRBJ1-1, with D perhaps matching TRBD1 (5 bases). The germline V and J ends were trimmed by 6 bases and 1 base, with 10 bases remaining between them. Germline V lookup: CDR1 SGHNT, CDR2 YYREEE (reference sequence). This CDR3 comprises 13 residues.

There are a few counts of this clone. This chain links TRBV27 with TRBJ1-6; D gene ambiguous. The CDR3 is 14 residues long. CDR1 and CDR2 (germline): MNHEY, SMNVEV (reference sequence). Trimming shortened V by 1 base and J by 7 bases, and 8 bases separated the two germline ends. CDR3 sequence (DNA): TGTGCCAGCAGTTTATATGGTCCGAATTCACCCCTCCACTTT. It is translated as CASSLYGPNSPLHF.

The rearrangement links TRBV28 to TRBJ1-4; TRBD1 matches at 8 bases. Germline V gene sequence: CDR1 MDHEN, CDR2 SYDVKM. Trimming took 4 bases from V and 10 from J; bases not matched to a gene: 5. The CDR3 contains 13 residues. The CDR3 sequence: CASSSQGDGKLFF. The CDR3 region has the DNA TGTGCCAGCAGTTCACAGGGGGACGGAAAACTGTTTTTT.

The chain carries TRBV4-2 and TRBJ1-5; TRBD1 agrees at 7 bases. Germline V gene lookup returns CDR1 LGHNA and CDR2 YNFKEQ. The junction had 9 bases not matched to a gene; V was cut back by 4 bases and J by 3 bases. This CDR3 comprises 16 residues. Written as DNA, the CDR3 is TGTGCCAGCAGCCCTGCCGAAGGGGGCGTCAATCAGCCCCAGCATTTT. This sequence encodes CASSPAEGGVNQPQHF.

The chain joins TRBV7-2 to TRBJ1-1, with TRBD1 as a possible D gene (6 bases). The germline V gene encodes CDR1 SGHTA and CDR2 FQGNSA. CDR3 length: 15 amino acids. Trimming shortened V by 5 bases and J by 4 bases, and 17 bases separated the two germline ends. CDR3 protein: CASSTFTGISTEAFF. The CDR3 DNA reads TGTGCCAGCAGCACATTCACAGGGATAAGCACTGAAGCTTTCTTT. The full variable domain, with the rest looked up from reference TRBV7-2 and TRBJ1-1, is GAGVSQSPSNKVTEKGKDVELRCDPISGHTALYWYRQSLGQGLEFLIYFQGNSAPDKSGLPSDRFSAERTGGSVSTLTIQRTQQEDSAVYLCASSTFTGISTEAFFGQGTRLTVV.

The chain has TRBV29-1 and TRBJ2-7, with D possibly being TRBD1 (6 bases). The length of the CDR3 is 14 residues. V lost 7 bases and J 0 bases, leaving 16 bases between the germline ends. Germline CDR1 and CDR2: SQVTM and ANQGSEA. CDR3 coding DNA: TGCAGCGCCCGACAGGCCCCAACCTCCTACGAGCAGTACTTC. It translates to CSARQAPTSYEQYF.

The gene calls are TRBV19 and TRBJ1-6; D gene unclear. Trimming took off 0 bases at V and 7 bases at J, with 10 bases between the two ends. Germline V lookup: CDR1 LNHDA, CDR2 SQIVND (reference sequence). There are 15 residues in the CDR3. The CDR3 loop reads CASSIEGSKNSPLHF. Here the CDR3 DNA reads TGTGCCAGTAGTATAGAGGGCAGTAAAAATTCACCCCTCCACTTT. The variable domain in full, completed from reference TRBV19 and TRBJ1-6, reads DGGITQSPKYLFRKEGQNVTLSCEQNLNHDAMYWYRQDPGQGLRLIYYSQIVNDFQKGDIAEGYSVSREKKESFPLTVTSAQKNPTAFYLCASSIEGSKNSPLHFGNGTRLTVT.

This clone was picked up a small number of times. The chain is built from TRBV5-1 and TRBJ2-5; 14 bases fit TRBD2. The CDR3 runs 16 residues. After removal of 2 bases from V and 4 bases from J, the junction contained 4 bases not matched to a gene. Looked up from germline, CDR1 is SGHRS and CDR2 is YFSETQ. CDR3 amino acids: CASSLGLAGGGETQYF. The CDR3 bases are TGCGCCAGCAGCTTAGGACTAGCGGGGGGTGGAGAGACCCAGTACTTC.

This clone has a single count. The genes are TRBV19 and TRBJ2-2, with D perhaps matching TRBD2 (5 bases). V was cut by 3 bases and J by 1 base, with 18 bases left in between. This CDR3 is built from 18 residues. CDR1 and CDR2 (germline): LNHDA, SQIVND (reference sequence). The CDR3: CASSIRGFGGMNTGELFF. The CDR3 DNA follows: TGTGCCAGTAGTATTCGGGGTTTTGGAGGTATGAACACCGGGGAGCTGTTTTTT.

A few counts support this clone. The CDR3 DNA is TGTGCCAGCAGCGTAGTAGCGGGTTTTAGCGGGGGGGAAGAGACCCAGTACTTC. It translates to CASSVVAGFSGGEETQYF. J is TRBJ2-5 and V is TRBV9; 11 nucleotides agree with TRBD2. The junction had 10 bases not matched to a gene; V was cut back by 0 bases and J by 3 bases. The CDR3 length is 18 residues. Germline CDR1 SGDLS, CDR2 YYNGEE.